Below, 3 T cell receptor beta chains from the same sample are listed, as sequenced in a study of T cells in Graves' hyperthyroidism and ophthalmopathy. RNA transcripts yielded amplified TCR beta CDR3 regions. The HTBI primer set drove a first-round RT-PCR of the TCR CDR3. TCRdb ran MiXCR on the multiplex PCR reads and lists one entry per CDR3 protein. In the table there are about 210,000 distinct CDR3 sequences, roughly 15% of which are singletons. Source material: blood. These receptors came from a man over 45 with Graves' hyperthyroidism.

This chain uses TRBV19 with TRBJ2-3; the D is unclear. The V gene lost 7 bases and the J gene lost 3 bases, with 11 bases spanning the gap. Germline V gene data show CDR1 as LNHDA and CDR2 as SQIVND (reference sequence). The CDR3 has 13 residues. CDR3 DNA: TGTGCCAGTAATAGTAAACTTACAGATACGCAGTATTTT. Amino acids: CASNSKLTDTQYF. Filled out from reference TRBV19 and TRBJ2-3, the complete variable domain reads DGGITQSPKYLFRKEGQNVTLSCEQNLNHDAMYWYRQDPGQGLRLIYYSQIVNDFQKGDIAEGYSVSREKKESFPLTVTSAQKNPTAFYLCASNSKLTDTQYFGPGTRLTVL.

This clonotype was counted at least ten times. The chain links TRBV20-1 to TRBJ2-1, with TRBD2 matching over 7 bases. This CDR3 contains 14 residues. After removal of 5 bases from V and 6 bases from J, the junction contained 10 bases not matched to a gene. The germline V gene encodes CDR1 DFQATT and CDR2 SNEGSKA (reference sequence). This CDR3 is CSALGASGLNEQFF. The CDR3 nucleotides are TGCAGTGCTCTAGGGGCTAGCGGCCTCAATGAGCAGTTCTTC.

The chain joins TRBV19 to TRBJ1-1; possibly TRBD1 for D (6 bases). V was clipped by 5 bases and J by 0 bases, with 16 bases between them. The CDR3 runs 16 residues. The V gene's germline CDR1 is LNHDA and CDR2 SQIVND (reference sequence). The CDR3 sequence is CASSPRTGTLNTEAFF. The CDR3 nucleotides read TGTGCCAGTAGTCCGCGAACCGGGACATTGAACACTGAAGCTTTCTTT.